This T cell receptor beta chain is drawn from a study of T cell repertoires in ileal Crohn's disease. Study summary: Median disease duration was approximately eight years; about 37% smoked at surgery.

Of note for this clone: Its antigen is as yet unknown.

Approximately 510 nanograms of biopsy DNA per sample underwent TCRB immunosequencing. Repertoires were generated with immunoSEQ multiplex PCR, while TCRdb's copy carries only in-frame clones and drops some. The table lists more than 15,000 clones, roughly 80% of them singletons, with 10% in the top ten. V shed 3 bases and J 3 bases; nucleotides not matched to a gene: 8. This CDR3 has 15 residues. Germline V CDR1 and CDR2: SGHVS, FQNEAQ. Study-wide points: Compared with CD4 T cells, sorted CD8 cells carried more expanded clones. Compared with non-smokers, active smokers at surgery showed more clonal expansions.

The material sequenced was ileal tissue. This chain links TRBV7-8 with TRBJ2-7, with 7 bases fitting TRBD1. This clonotype was obtained from an adult with Crohn's disease. The CDR3 coding sequence is TGTGCCAGCAGCTTTCGACAGGGCCTTAACTACGAGCAGTACTTC. It translates to CASSFRQGLNYEQYF.